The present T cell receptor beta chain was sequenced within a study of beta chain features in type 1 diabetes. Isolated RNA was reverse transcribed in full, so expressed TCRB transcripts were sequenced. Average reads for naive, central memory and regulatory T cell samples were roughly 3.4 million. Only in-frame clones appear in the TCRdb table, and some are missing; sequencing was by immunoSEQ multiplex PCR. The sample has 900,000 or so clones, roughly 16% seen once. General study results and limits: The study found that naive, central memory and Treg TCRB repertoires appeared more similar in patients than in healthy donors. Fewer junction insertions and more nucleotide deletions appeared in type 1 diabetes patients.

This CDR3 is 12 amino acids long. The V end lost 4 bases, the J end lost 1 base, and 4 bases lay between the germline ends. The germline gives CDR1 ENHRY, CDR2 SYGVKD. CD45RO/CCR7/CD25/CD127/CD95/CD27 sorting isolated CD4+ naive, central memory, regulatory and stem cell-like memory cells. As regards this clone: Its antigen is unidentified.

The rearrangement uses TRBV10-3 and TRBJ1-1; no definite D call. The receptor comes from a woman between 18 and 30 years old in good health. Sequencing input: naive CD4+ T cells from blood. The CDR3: CAISVRNTEAFF. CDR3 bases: TGTGCCATCAGTGTAAGGAACACTGAAGCTTTCTTT.